This T cell receptor beta chain stems from a study of cytomegalovirus exposure and HLA in healthy donors. Study outcomes and limitations: A later analysis reported that several of the most significant clusters appeared to be linked to common viral pathogens, among them Epstein-Barr virus.

Germline CDR1 and CDR2: MRHNA and SNTAGT. With 0 bases removed from V and 3 bases from J, the gap between germline ends came to 9 bases. This CDR3 is built from 15 residues. Primers: 60 Vbeta forward and 13 Jbeta reverse. Some clones are missing from TCRdb's copy, which holds only in-frame ones; the method was immunoSEQ multiplex PCR. This repertoire comprises around 140,000 clones; its ten largest clones make up approximately 1.6%. About this clone: Its specificity is unknown.

Material: PBMCs. The J gene is TRBJ1-5, the V gene TRBV6-4; D unclear. The TCR originated in a man aged 18 to 29 in good health and CMV-seronegative. CDR3 DNA sequence: TGTGCCAGCAGTGACTCCGCTGGAGACAATCAGCCCCAGCATTTT. Translation gives CASSDSAGDNQPQHF.